This entry lists 14 T cell receptor beta chains sequenced from one sample in a study of lymphopenia after photon versus proton radiotherapy. Method: immunoSEQ multiplex PCR; TCRdb's copy keeps in-frame clones and lacks some. Here the sample spans 68,000 or so clones, roughly 91% being singletons. Sample: peripheral blood, taken from a patient treated with photon-based radiotherapy. These receptors were obtained from a woman aged 65 to 85 with pancreatic cancer.

The chain uses TRBV28 and TRBJ1-2; D gene uncertain. This CDR3 spans 13 amino acids. Germline lookup yields CDR1 MDHEN and CDR2 SYDVKM. V lost 6 bases and J lost 10, with 18 bases in between. CDR3 loop: CASSSTDSRHYTF. In DNA form, the CDR3 reads TGTGCCAGCAGCTCGACGGACTCCCGTCACTACACCTTC.

As concerns this clone: Other DNA sequences from this sample encode an identical CDR3 as well. This chain connects TRBV19 to TRBJ2-2; D remains unclear. Germline V gene lookup returns CDR1 LNHDA and CDR2 SQIVND (reference sequence). CDR3 length equals 14 residues. Trimming took off 5 bases at V and 1 base at J, with 8 bases between the two ends. The CDR3 DNA reads as TGTGCCAGTAGTGGGCTCGGGAACACCGGGGAGCTGTTTTTT. It is translated as CASSGLGNTGELFF.

This chain joins TRBV18 and TRBJ1-5, with 7 positions matching TRBD1. This CDR3 spans 13 amino acids. The V segment lost 6 bases and the J segment 4 bases; nucleotides outside the gene matches: 3. From germline, CDR1 is KGHSH and CDR2 LQKENI. CDR3 residues: CASSTGTNQPQHF. CDR3 bases: TGTGCCAGCTCGACAGGGACTAATCAGCCCCAGCATTTT.

This rearrangement joins TRBV7-8 to TRBJ1-2; the D is unclear. V lost 1 base to trimming and J lost 1 base, with 7 bases between them. The length of the CDR3 is 14 residues. Germline V gene sequence: CDR1 SGHVS, CDR2 FQNEAQ. DNA of the CDR3: TGTGCCAGCAGCTTAGACAGAGTTAACTATGGCTACACCTTC. Translated: CASSLDRVNYGYTF.

The chain employs TRBV5-5 and TRBJ2-2; 7 bases align to TRBD2. The junction had 6 bases not matched to a gene; V was cut back by 0 bases and J by 7 bases. Germline V gene lookup returns CDR1 SGHKS and CDR2 YYEKEE (reference sequence). The CDR3 is made up of 15 amino acids. CDR3 coding DNA: TGTGCCAGCAGCTTGGCGGGAGGACGCGGCGGGGAGCTGTTTTTT. This encodes CASSLAGGRGGELFF.

The V and J genes are TRBV4-3 and TRBJ2-3, with D tentatively TRBD1 (5 bases). CDR1 is LGHNA, CDR2 YSLEER, per germline. The CDR3 runs 18 residues. The V end lost 0 bases, the J end lost 4 bases, and 20 bases lay between the germline ends. The CDR3 nucleotides are TGCGCCAGCAGCCAAGAAAGGTGGTGGGGCGGTGCGGCAGATACGCAGTATTTT. This codes for CASSQERWWGGAADTQYF.

The chain carries TRBV15 and TRBJ2-6, with 12 bases fitting TRBD1. Germline loops: CDR1 LNHNV, CDR2 YYDKDF (reference sequence). With 2 bases clipped from V and 1 base from J, the junction kept 3 bases outside the gene matches. The CDR3 is 18 amino acids. The CDR3 sequence is CATSRPGQGASGANVLTF. CDR3 bases: TGTGCCACCAGCAGACCGGGACAGGGGGCTTCTGGGGCCAACGTCCTGACTTTC.

This clone was observed once. The rearrangement uses TRBV7-2 and TRBJ1-3; 9 nucleotides match TRBD1. Trimming removed 5 bases from V and 0 bases from J; junction bases left unmatched: 2. The germline V gene encodes CDR1 SGHTA and CDR2 FQGNSA. This CDR3 is 15 amino acids long. CDR3 sequence: CASSLTGGSGNTIYF. CDR3 nucleotide sequence: TGTGCCAGCAGCCTGACAGGGGGCTCTGGAAACACCATATATTTT. Complete variable domain (other parts from reference TRBV7-2 and TRBJ1-3): GAGVSQSPSNKVTEKGKDVELRCDPISGHTALYWYRQSLGQGLEFLIYFQGNSAPDKSGLPSDRFSAERTGGSVSTLTIQRTQQEDSAVYLCASSLTGGSGNTIYFGEGSWLTVV.

The chain uses TRBV10-3 and TRBJ1-2; D perhaps matches TRBD1 (6 bases). The CDR3 has 15 residues. V was pared by 4 bases and J by 7 bases, with 19 bases between. CDR1 is ENHRY and CDR2 is SYGVKD in the germline V gene. CDR3 nucleotides: TGTGCCATCAGTGGGGGGGGCACCCAGGAGTTTGGCTACACCTTC. It translates to CAISGGGTQEFGYTF.

The V and J genes are TRBV27 and TRBJ2-1, with D tentatively TRBD2 (5 bases). This CDR3 contains 14 residues. Germline V gives CDR1 MNHEY, CDR2 SMNVEV (reference sequence). V was cut by 5 bases and J by 8 bases, with 16 bases left in between. The CDR3 loop reads CASSPPPLVHEQFF. As DNA, the CDR3 is TGTGCCAGCAGTCCACCACCACTAGTGCATGAGCAGTTCTTC.

The chain has TRBV4-1 and TRBJ1-4; D ambiguous. V was cut by 5 bases and J by 6 bases, with 13 bases left in between. Germline-derived CDR1 and CDR2 are MGHRA and YSYEKL. The CDR3 sequence is 14 residues long. CDR3: CASSEARDYEKLFF. The DNA for the CDR3 is TGCGCCAGCAGCGAGGCTAGGGATTATGAAAAACTGTTTTTT.

The chain employs TRBV28 and TRBJ2-7; D remains ambiguous. V lost 3 bases, J lost 3 bases, and 9 bases lay in between. Germline V gene sequence: CDR1 MDHEN, CDR2 SYDVKM. The CDR3 is made up of 13 amino acids. DNA for the CDR3: TGTGCCAGCAGTTTCCGAGTTGGCTACGAGCAGTACTTC. Protein: CASSFRVGYEQYF.

The chain combines TRBV27 with TRBJ2-5; 8 nucleotides align to TRBD2. The J call could be wrong; TRBJ2-7 is a better fit for the DNA end. This CDR3 contains 17 residues. Germline loops: CDR1 MNHEY, CDR2 SMNVEV (reference sequence). The CDR3 sequence: CASSLPKAGVSSYEQYF. The CDR3 coding sequence is TGTGCCAGCAGTTTACCCAAAGCGGGAGTGAGCTCCTACGAGCAGTACTTC.

The rearrangement joins TRBV19 to TRBJ1-2, with unresolved D. The CDR3 runs 14 residues. V lost 6 bases, J lost 5 bases, and 16 bases lay in between. In germline, CDR1 is LNHDA, CDR2 SQIVND (reference sequence). The CDR3 loop reads CASSLPSSRYGYTF. As DNA, the CDR3 is TGTGCCAGTAGCCTGCCCAGTTCGCGGTATGGCTACACCTTC.